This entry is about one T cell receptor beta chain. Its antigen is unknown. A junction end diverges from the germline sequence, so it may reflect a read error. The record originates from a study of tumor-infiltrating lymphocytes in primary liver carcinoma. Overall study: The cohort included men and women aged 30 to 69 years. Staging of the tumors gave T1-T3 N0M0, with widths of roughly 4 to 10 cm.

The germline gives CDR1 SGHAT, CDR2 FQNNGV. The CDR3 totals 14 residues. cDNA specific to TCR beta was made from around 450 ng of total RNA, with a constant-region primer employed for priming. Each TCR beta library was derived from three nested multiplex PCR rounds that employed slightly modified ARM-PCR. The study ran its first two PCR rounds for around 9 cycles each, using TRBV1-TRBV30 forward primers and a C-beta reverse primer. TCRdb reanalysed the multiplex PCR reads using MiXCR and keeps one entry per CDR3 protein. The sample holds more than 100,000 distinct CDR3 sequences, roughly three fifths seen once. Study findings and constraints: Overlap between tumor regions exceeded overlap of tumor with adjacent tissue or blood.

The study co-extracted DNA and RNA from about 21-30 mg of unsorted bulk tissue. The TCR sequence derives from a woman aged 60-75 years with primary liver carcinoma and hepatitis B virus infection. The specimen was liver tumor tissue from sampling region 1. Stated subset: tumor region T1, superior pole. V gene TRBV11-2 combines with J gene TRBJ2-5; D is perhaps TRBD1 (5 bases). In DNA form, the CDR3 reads TGTGCCAGCAGCCCATGGGGCGTCCTGGAGACCCAGCACTTC. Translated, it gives CASSPWGVLETQHF.